This T cell receptor beta chain was recovered during a study of shared clonotypes between healthy human individuals. Study-wide background: Serving as donors were two women and three men, whose ages spanned 18 to 49. General observations from the study: An effect of sequencing depth on clonotype sharing among donors was expected.

TCRdb's table, derived via immunoSEQ multiplex PCR, lists solely in-frame clones and lacks some. The table lists approximately 500,000 clones, roughly 78% of them singletons. Researchers drew on about 94 million PBMCs for genomic DNA from unsorted samples. Germline-derived CDR1 and CDR2 are KGHSH and LQKENI. This CDR3 comprises 15 residues. The V segment lost 0 bases and the J segment 7 bases; nucleotides outside the gene matches: 4. With regard to this clone: The antigen is undetermined.

Specimen: PBMCs. The chain links TRBV18 to TRBJ2-1; the match to TRBD2 covers 9 bases. This sequence was found in a woman aged 40 to 50 in good health. Some clones in this sample may be carry-over from other donors' samples. The DNA of the CDR3 is TGTGCCAGCTCACCACCGGGACTAGCAACAAATGAGCAGTTCTTC. It codes for CASSPPGLATNEQFF.